The 2 T cell receptor beta chains reported below all come from one sample, sequenced in a study of technical replicates of blood from several donors. Assay: immunoSEQ multiplex PCR; the TCRdb copy retains only in-frame clones and omits some. The data show tens of thousands of clones, around 92% seen once. Sequenced sample: T cells isolated from PBMCs. The receptors derive from a human donor in good health.

The sample holds one count of this clone. This chain uses TRBV13 with TRBJ2-3; TRBD2 matches at 8 bases. Germline CDR1 reads PRHDT; CDR2 reads FYEKMQ (reference sequence). There are 17 residues in the CDR3. The J segment lost 3 bases and the V segment lost 5 bases, leaving 13 bases of the junction unmatched. As DNA, the CDR3 is TGTGCCAGCAGCGATATGATGAGCGGGAGCGGAACAGATACGCAGTATTTT. This encodes CASSDMMSGSGTDTQYF.

J is TRBJ2-7 and V is TRBV19, with D perhaps matching TRBD1 (5 bases). CDR3 length: 13 residues. V was clipped by 3 bases and J by 2 bases, with 8 bases between them. Germline V gene data show CDR1 as LNHDA and CDR2 as SQIVND (reference sequence). The CDR3: CASSIRQPYEQYF. Here the CDR3 DNA reads TGTGCCAGTAGTATCAGACAGCCCTACGAGCAGTACTTC.